A selection of T cell receptor beta chains follows, all from one sample in a study of blood T cell repertoires in COVID-19. The repertoire was sequenced with immunoSEQ multiplex PCR; TCRdb's copy has only in-frame clones and lacks some. There are 150,000 or so clones in the sample; approximately 90% occur only once, and about an eighth lies in the top ten. What was sequenced was peripheral blood. The receptors derive from a man between 18 and 35 years old with COVID-19, enrolled during active disease. Each CDR3 is given with its conserved first and last residue. Each record gives: clone size, V gene, D gene, J gene, CDR3 protein, CDR3 DNA. D genes are given only for firm matches. Clone size is shown for a subset of rows, as once, few, many or a class of expanded clone.

clone_size: -; v_call: TRBV19; d_call: TRBD1; j_call: TRBJ2-3; cdr3_aa: CASSMWAGGTDTQYF; cdr3_nt: TGTGCCAGTAGTATGTGGGCAGGGGGAACAGATACGCAGTATTTT
clone_size: -; v_call: TRBV7-6; d_call: -; j_call: TRBJ2-7; cdr3_aa: CASSGGAHALEQYF; cdr3_nt: TGTGCCAGCAGCGGGGGGGCGCATGCTCTCGAGCAGTACTTC
clone_size: -; v_call: TRBV7-9; d_call: -; j_call: TRBJ2-5; cdr3_aa: CASSPSGTRQETQYF; cdr3_nt: TGTGCCAGCAGCCCCTCCGGGACTCGACAAGAGACCCAGTACTTC
clone_size: -; v_call: TRBV27; d_call: -; j_call: TRBJ2-7; cdr3_aa: CASSMGRASYEQYF; cdr3_nt: TGTGCCAGCAGTATGGGCAGAGCCTCCTACGAGCAGTACTTC
clone_size: -; v_call: TRBV27; d_call: TRBD2; j_call: TRBJ2-3; cdr3_aa: CASSLSGLAGTDTQYF; cdr3_nt: TGTGCCAGCAGTTTATCAGGACTAGCGGGCACAGATACGCAGTATTTT
clone_size: -; v_call: TRBV28; d_call: TRBD2; j_call: TRBJ2-7; cdr3_aa: CASSLTSGRAYEQYF; cdr3_nt: TGTGCCAGCAGTCTTACTAGCGGGAGGGCTTACGAGCAGTACTTC
clone_size: -; v_call: TRBV18; d_call: TRBD2; j_call: TRBJ2-2; cdr3_aa: CASSPLAGGGELFF; cdr3_nt: TGTGCCAGCTCACCACTAGCGGGCGGCGGGGAGCTGTTTTTT
clone_size: -; v_call: TRBV4-3; d_call: -; j_call: TRBJ2-1; cdr3_aa: CASSQAQTGTYNEQFF; cdr3_nt: TGCGCCAGCAGCCAAGCGCAGACAGGCACTTACAATGAGCAGTTCTTC
clone_size: -; v_call: TRBV27; d_call: TRBD1; j_call: TRBJ2-7; cdr3_aa: CASSLWRDRVGEQYF; cdr3_nt: TGTGCCAGCAGTTTATGGCGGGACAGGGTAGGGGAGCAGTACTTC
clone_size: -; v_call: TRBV15; d_call: TRBD1; j_call: TRBJ2-7; cdr3_aa: CATSRGGQVHSYEQYF; cdr3_nt: TGTGCCACCAGCAGAGGGGGACAGGTACACTCCTACGAGCAGTACTTC
clone_size: -; v_call: TRBV9; d_call: TRBD2; j_call: TRBJ2-2; cdr3_aa: CASSVGWTSILTGELFF; cdr3_nt: TGTGCCAGCAGCGTAGGATGGACTAGCATCCTAACCGGGGAGCTGTTTTTT
clone_size: -; v_call: TRBV5-1; d_call: TRBD1; j_call: TRBJ2-5; cdr3_aa: CASSSQTGGMETQYF; cdr3_nt: TGCGCCAGCAGTTCCCAGACAGGGGGGATGGAGACCCAGTACTTC
clone_size: -; v_call: TRBV5-6; d_call: TRBD1; j_call: TRBJ2-7; cdr3_aa: CASSLDRDRGSGEQYF; cdr3_nt: TGTGCCAGCAGCTTGGACCGGGACAGGGGGTCGGGTGAGCAGTACTTC
clone_size: -; v_call: TRBV4-1; d_call: -; j_call: TRBJ2-3; cdr3_aa: CASSQVPITDTQYF; cdr3_nt: TGCGCCAGCAGCCAAGTACCTATCACAGATACGCAGTATTTT
clone_size: -; v_call: TRBV9; d_call: -; j_call: TRBJ2-3; cdr3_aa: CASSVEGSMGATDTQYF; cdr3_nt: TGTGCCAGCAGCGTAGAGGGATCTATGGGGGCCACAGATACGCAGTATTTT
clone_size: medium-sized; v_call: TRBV2; d_call: TRBD1; j_call: TRBJ1-2; cdr3_aa: CASSGPGQTERGYTF; cdr3_nt: TGTGCCAGCAGTGGACCGGGACAGACCGAGCGGGGCTACACCTTC
clone_size: -; v_call: TRBV25-1; d_call: -; j_call: TRBJ1-1; cdr3_aa: CASSDLGGGTEAFF; cdr3_nt: TGTGCCAGCAGTGACCTCGGGGGGGGCACTGAAGCTTTCTTT
clone_size: -; v_call: TRBV4-3; d_call: TRBD2; j_call: TRBJ2-7; cdr3_aa: CASSQDRAGVAYEQYF; cdr3_nt: TGCGCCAGCAGCCAAGATCGGGCGGGAGTAGCCTACGAGCAGTACTTC
clone_size: once; v_call: TRBV6-5; d_call: TRBD1; j_call: TRBJ2-5; cdr3_aa: CASRWDREETQYF; cdr3_nt: TGTGCCAGCCGCTGGGACAGAGAAGAGACCCAGTACTTC
clone_size: -; v_call: TRBV28; d_call: TRBD1; j_call: TRBJ2-5; cdr3_aa: CASRTGPETQYF; cdr3_nt: TGTGCCAGCCGGACAGGGCCAGAGACCCAGTACTTC
clone_size: -; v_call: TRBV6-2/TRBV6-3; d_call: TRBD1; j_call: TRBJ1-1; cdr3_aa: CASSYGDRALNTEAFF; cdr3_nt: TGTGCCAGCAGTTACGGGGACAGAGCGCTTAACACTGAAGCTTTCTTT
clone_size: -; v_call: TRBV7-9; d_call: -; j_call: TRBJ2-1; cdr3_aa: CASSASGSSYNEQFF; cdr3_nt: TGTGCCAGCAGCGCGAGCGGCTCCTCCTACAATGAGCAGTTCTTC
clone_size: -; v_call: TRBV9; d_call: -; j_call: TRBJ2-1; cdr3_aa: CASSAPQTGNEQFF; cdr3_nt: TGTGCCAGCAGCGCCCCCCAGACCGGGAATGAGCAGTTCTTC
clone_size: once; v_call: TRBV10-2; d_call: -; j_call: TRBJ1-6; cdr3_aa: CALGPRRDSPLHF; cdr3_nt: TGCGCCCTCGGGCCTCGGAGGGATTCACCCCTCCACTTT
clone_size: few; v_call: TRBV3-1/TRBV3-2; d_call: -; j_call: TRBJ2-2; cdr3_aa: CASSLTPNTGELFF; cdr3_nt: TGTGCCAGCAGTCTCACTCCGAACACCGGGGAGCTGTTTTTT
clone_size: -; v_call: TRBV5-5; d_call: -; j_call: TRBJ1-5; cdr3_aa: CASSLGATYSNQPQHF; cdr3_nt: TGTGCCAGCAGCTTGGGTGCAACCTATAGCAATCAGCCCCAGCATTTT
clone_size: -; v_call: TRBV10-3; d_call: TRBD2; j_call: TRBJ2-1; cdr3_aa: CAISGRLAGTSNEQFF; cdr3_nt: TGTGCCATCAGTGGCCGACTAGCGGGAACAAGCAATGAGCAGTTCTTC
clone_size: -; v_call: TRBV18; d_call: TRBD2; j_call: TRBJ2-7; cdr3_aa: CASSPSGLAHEQYF; cdr3_nt: TGTGCCAGCTCACCATCGGGACTAGCGCACGAGCAGTACTTC
clone_size: -; v_call: TRBV6-5; d_call: -; j_call: TRBJ2-6; cdr3_aa: CASSYYDSSGANVLTF; cdr3_nt: TGTGCCAGCAGTTACTACGACAGCTCTGGGGCCAACGTCCTGACTTTC
clone_size: -; v_call: TRBV5-1; d_call: TRBD1; j_call: TRBJ2-7; cdr3_aa: CASSFADRAPSNEQYF; cdr3_nt: TGCGCCAGCAGCTTCGCTGACAGGGCCCCTTCTAACGAGCAGTACTTC
clone_size: -; v_call: TRBV7-8; d_call: -; j_call: TRBJ1-2; cdr3_aa: CASSLIGRSQIDGYTF; cdr3_nt: TGTGCCAGCAGCTTAATTGGCAGGTCCCAAATTGATGGCTACACCTTC
clone_size: -; v_call: TRBV11-2; d_call: -; j_call: TRBJ1-2; cdr3_aa: CASSLGSEQSYTF; cdr3_nt: TGTGCCAGCAGCTTAGGGTCCGAACAGAGCTACACCTTC